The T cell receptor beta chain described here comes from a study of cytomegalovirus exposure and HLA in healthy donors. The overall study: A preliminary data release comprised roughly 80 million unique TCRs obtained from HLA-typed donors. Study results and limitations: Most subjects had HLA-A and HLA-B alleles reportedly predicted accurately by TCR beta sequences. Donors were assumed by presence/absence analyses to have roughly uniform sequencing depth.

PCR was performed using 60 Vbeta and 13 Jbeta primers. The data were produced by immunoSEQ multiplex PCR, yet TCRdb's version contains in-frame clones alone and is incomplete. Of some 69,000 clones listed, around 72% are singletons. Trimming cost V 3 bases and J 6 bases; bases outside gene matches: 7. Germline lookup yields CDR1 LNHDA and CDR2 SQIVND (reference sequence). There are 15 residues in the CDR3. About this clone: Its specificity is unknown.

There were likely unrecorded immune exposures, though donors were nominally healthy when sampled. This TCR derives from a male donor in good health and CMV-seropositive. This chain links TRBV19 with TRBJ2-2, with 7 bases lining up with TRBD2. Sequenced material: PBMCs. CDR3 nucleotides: TGTGCCAGTAGTATGGGGAGGGATGTCTCCGGGGAGCTGTTTTTT. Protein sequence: CASSMGRDVSGELFF. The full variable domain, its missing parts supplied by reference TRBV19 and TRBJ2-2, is DGGITQSPKYLFRKEGQNVTLSCEQNLNHDAMYWYRQDPGQGLRLIYYSQIVNDFQKGDIAEGYSVSREKKESFPLTVTSAQKNPTAFYLCASSMGRDVSGELFFGEGSRLTVL.